Following are 13 T cell receptor beta chains from one sample sequenced in a study of blood T cell repertoires in COVID-19. Profiling relied on immunoSEQ multiplex PCR, and the TCRdb table lists in-frame clones only, not all of them. Of 150,000 to 250,000 clones listed, roughly 90% are singletons. Sequences were obtained from PBMCs or T cells enriched from blood (not recorded which). The origin of the receptors is a woman in her 30s who had recovered from COVID-19.

The chain employs TRBV2 and TRBJ1-3; D not resolved. V was cut by 2 bases and J by 4 bases, with 24 bases left in between. From germline, CDR1 is SNHLY and CDR2 FYNNEI. CDR3 length equals 19 residues. The CDR3 loop is CASSEPPVPGPGEGNTIYF. The CDR3 bases are TGTGCCAGCAGTGAACCTCCGGTCCCTGGGCCCGGGGAGGGAAACACCATATATTTT.

This rearrangement joins TRBV4-1 to TRBJ1-4, with 9 bases aligning to TRBD1. V trimming: 3 bases; J trimming: 7 bases; junction bases outside the gene matches: 9. The CDR3 has 16 residues. Germline loops: CDR1 MGHRA, CDR2 YSYEKL. Here the CDR3 reads CASSHPDDRGSEKLFF. The CDR3 region has the DNA TGCGCCAGCAGCCACCCCGACGACAGGGGGAGTGAAAAACTGTTTTTT.

The chain carries TRBV12-5 and TRBJ2-7; D is possibly TRBD2 (5 bases). The ends were cut back, 1 base at V and 6 bases at J, with 10 bases in the middle. The CDR3 runs 13 residues. Germline V CDR1 and CDR2: LGHNT, FRNRAP. The CDR3 nucleotides are TGTGCTAGTGGTTTGGGGCGACGGGGCGAGCAGTACTTC. It codes for CASGLGRRGEQYF. Full variable domain (remainder filled in from reference TRBV12-5 and TRBJ2-7): DARVTQTPRHKVTEMGQEVTMRCQPILGHNTVFWYRQTMMQGLELLAYFRNRAPLDDSGMPKDRFSAEMPDATLATLKIQPSEPRDSAVYFCASGLGRRGEQYFGPGTRLTVT.

The V and J genes are TRBV6-2 or TRBV6-3 and TRBJ2-1; D not resolved. This CDR3 comprises 16 residues. CDR1 MNHEY and CDR2 SVGEGT come from the germline V gene. Trimming removed 5 bases from V and 0 bases from J, with 14 bases in between. The chain's CDR3 is CASSVSVDLSYNEQFF. CDR3 nucleotide sequence: TGTGCCAGCAGTGTTTCGGTTGATCTCTCCTACAATGAGCAGTTCTTC.

V usage is TRBV5-1 and J usage is TRBJ2-1, with TRBD2 as a possible D gene (5 bases). This CDR3 has 15 amino acids. V dropped 0 bases and J dropped 8 bases, with 15 bases sitting between them. The V gene's germline CDR1 is SGHRS and CDR2 YFSETQ. The CDR3 here is CASSLDGNSRDEQFF. CDR3 nucleotides: TGCGCCAGCAGCTTGGATGGGAACTCGAGGGATGAGCAGTTCTTC.

This chain links TRBV5-1 with TRBJ2-7; 14 positions match TRBD2. Germline CDR1 reads SGHRS; CDR2 reads YFSETQ. This CDR3 is built from 18 residues. V lost 4 bases to trimming and J lost 0 bases; unmatched junction nucleotides: 9. CDR3 protein: CASSPRTSGRMSSYEQYF. DNA for the CDR3: TGCGCCAGCAGCCCGAGGACTAGCGGGAGGATGAGCTCCTACGAGCAGTACTTC.

The gene calls are TRBV5-4 and TRBJ2-5, with D perhaps TRBD1 (6 bases). This CDR3 contains 16 residues. Germline values: CDR1 SGHNT, CDR2 YYREEE (reference sequence). The germline V and J ends were trimmed by 2 bases and 2 bases, with 16 bases remaining between them. CDR3 amino acids: CASSFTTGSEQETQYF. CDR3 nucleotide sequence: TGTGCCAGCAGCTTCACCACAGGGTCGGAACAAGAGACCCAGTACTTC.

V and J are TRBV18 and TRBJ1-2; 9 bases map to TRBD1. V shed 3 bases and J 8 bases; nucleotides not matched to a gene: 19. The length of the CDR3 is 18 residues. Germline CDR1 KGHSH, CDR2 LQKENI. The CDR3 is CASSPSGTGLGRADGYTF. The CDR3 DNA is TGTGCCAGCTCACCCTCCGGGACAGGGCTAGGACGTGCTGACGGCTACACCTTC.

The V gene is TRBV30, the J gene TRBJ1-1, with 7 bases aligning to TRBD1. V lost 4 bases to trimming and J lost 7 bases; unmatched junction nucleotides: 6. Germline CDR1 GTSNPN, CDR2 SVGIG (reference sequence). The length of the CDR3 is 12 residues. CDR3 bases: TGTGCCTGGACCCCATGGGACAGTGAAGCTTTCTTT. This sequence encodes CAWTPWDSEAFF.

The chain couples TRBV5-1 to TRBJ1-3; no reliable D call. There are 16 residues in the CDR3. CDR1 SGHRS and CDR2 YFSETQ come from the germline V gene. V lost 0 bases to trimming and J lost 0 bases, with 10 bases between them. This CDR3 reads CASSLVGESSGNTIYF. The CDR3 coding sequence is TGCGCCAGCAGCTTGGTCGGGGAAAGCTCTGGAAACACCATATATTTT. Looking up the rest from reference TRBV5-1 and TRBJ1-3 gives the full variable domain: KAGVTQTPRYLIKTRGQQVTLSCSPISGHRSVSWYQQTPGQGLQFLFEYFSETQRNKGNFPGRFSGRQFSNSRSEMNVSTLELGDSALYLCASSLVGESSGNTIYFGEGSWLTVV.

This chain uses TRBV7-8 with TRBJ1-6, with TRBD1 matching over 7 bases. Unmatched junction bases numbered 2, after V lost 1 base and J lost 2 bases. CDR3 length equals 16 residues. Per the germline V gene, CDR1 is SGHVS and CDR2 is FQNEAQ. Here the CDR3 reads CASSLVGQTYNSPLHF. For the CDR3, the DNA is TGTGCCAGCAGCTTAGTGGGACAGACCTATAATTCACCCCTCCACTTT. Variable domain in full (rest from reference TRBV7-8 and TRBJ1-6): GAGVSQSPRYKVAKRGQDVALRCDPISGHVSLFWYQQALGQGPEFLTYFQNEAQLDKSGLPSDRFFAERPEGSVSTLKIQRTQQEDSAVYLCASSLVGQTYNSPLHFGNGTRLTVT.

The chain combines TRBV19 with TRBJ2-4; a weak D match, TRBD2 (6 bases). Germline-derived CDR1 and CDR2 are LNHDA and SQIVND (reference sequence). The CDR3 totals 16 residues. V lost 0 bases and J 6 bases, leaving 15 bases between the germline ends. The CDR3 here is CASSIDQEGGRNIQYF. The CDR3 DNA reads as TGTGCCAGTAGTATAGATCAGGAGGGTGGAAGAAACATTCAGTACTTC.

The chain combines TRBV10-3 with TRBJ2-7, with TRBD1 matching over 9 bases. V lost 4 bases to trimming and J lost 2 bases; unmatched junction nucleotides: 3. CDR1 and CDR2 (germline): ENHRY, SYGVKD. The CDR3 runs 14 residues. CDR3 nucleotide sequence: TGTGCCATCAGTGCGGACAGGGGAGCCTACGAGCAGTACTTC. As protein: CAISADRGAYEQYF.